This TCR beta chain was identified in a study of response to subunit inactivated influenza vaccine. Study results and limitations: It was suggested by the authors that few new T cells are recruited by each seasonal influenza vaccination.

V lost 4 bases, J lost 3 bases, and 6 bases stayed unmatched. Germline V gene data show CDR1 as MNHEY and CDR2 as SMNVEV (reference sequence). This CDR3 comprises 15 residues. TCRdb re-called the RT-PCR reads through MiXCR, storing one row per CDR3 protein. Here the sample spans more than 700,000 distinct CDR3 sequences, 21% being singletons. This clonotype was found a few times. As yet, its antigen is unknown. This TCR derives from a man aged 45-60 years who received an inactivated influenza vaccine. V usage is TRBV27 and J usage is TRBJ2-7; 10 positions agree with TRBD1. The sequenced sample was PBMCs from blood, obtained 4 to 6 days after vaccination. The CDR3 sequence is CASSSYGQGDYEQYF. CDR3 sequence (DNA): TGTGCCAGCAGTTCCTACGGACAGGGGGACTACGAGCAGTACTTC.